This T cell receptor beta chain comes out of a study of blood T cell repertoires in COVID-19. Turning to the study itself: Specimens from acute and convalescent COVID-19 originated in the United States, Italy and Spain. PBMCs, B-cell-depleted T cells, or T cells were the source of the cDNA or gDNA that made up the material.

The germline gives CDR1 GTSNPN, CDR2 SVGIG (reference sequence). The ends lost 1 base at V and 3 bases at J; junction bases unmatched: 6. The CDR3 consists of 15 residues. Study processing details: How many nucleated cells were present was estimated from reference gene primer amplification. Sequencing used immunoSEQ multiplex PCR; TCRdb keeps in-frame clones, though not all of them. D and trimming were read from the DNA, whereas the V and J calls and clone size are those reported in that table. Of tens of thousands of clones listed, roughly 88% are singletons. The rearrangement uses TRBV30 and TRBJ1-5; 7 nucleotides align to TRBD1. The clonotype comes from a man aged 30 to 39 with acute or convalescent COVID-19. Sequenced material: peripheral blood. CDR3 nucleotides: TGTGCCTGGAGTGCTTTACAGGGGACCAATCAGCCCCAGCATTTT. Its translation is CAWSALQGTNQPQHF.